This T cell receptor (beta chain) came from a study of blood T cell repertoires in COVID-19. V gave up 5 bases and J gave up 7 bases; unmatched junction bases: 5. The CDR3 totals 13 residues. CDR1 SEHNR and CDR2 FQNEAQ come from the germline V gene (reference sequence). Profiling relied on immunoSEQ multiplex PCR, and the TCRdb table lists in-frame clones only, not all of them. The repertoire consists of 400,000 to 550,000 clones, with about 90% occurring once and the leading ten covering roughly 1.8%. The receptor was derived from a young woman with acute COVID-19. Sequencing was done on a sample of PBMCs or T cells enriched from blood (not recorded which). V is TRBV7-9 and J is TRBJ1-2, with 9 bases that match TRBD1. The CDR3 reads CASSTGGAGGYTF. The CDR3 DNA reads TGTGCCAGCAGCACAGGGGGCGCGGGTGGCTACACCTTC.